This TCR beta chain was documented in a study of technical replicates of blood from several donors. CDR1 is MDHEN and CDR2 is SYDVKM in the germline V gene. Trimming stripped 3 bases from V and 4 bases from J, with 15 bases between. The length of the CDR3 is 15 residues. TCRdb's copy holds only in-frame clones and misses some; the assay was immunoSEQ multiplex PCR. The sample carries about 70,000 clones, over 85% recorded once. This clonotype was obtained from a human donor in good health. Sequences were obtained from T cells isolated from PBMCs. The rearrangement links TRBV28 to TRBJ2-5, with D perhaps matching TRBD1 (5 bases). Here the CDR3 reads CASSFLQGNPETQYF. The CDR3 DNA reads TGTGCCAGCAGTTTTCTTCAGGGAAATCCAGAGACCCAGTACTTC.